This entry describes one T cell receptor (beta chain). It lacks a known antigen. Within one base of it there is no much larger clone, and no base qualities were kept. This sample is part of a study of OX40 agonist ivuxolimab in advanced cancers. Notes on the research overall: Ivuxolimab, which targeted the costimulatory receptor OX40 (CD134), was an agonistic, fully human IgG2 monoclonal antibody. A male proportion of roughly 80% and a mean age of approximately 62 years, ranging from about 23 to 79, were recorded for the dose-escalation cohort. Prior anti-PD-1, anti-PD-L1 or anti-CTLA-4 therapy was permitted, and 30% to 45% of dose-escalation patients had received checkpoint inhibitors. Three dose-escalation patients achieved partial responses, one with hepatocellular carcinoma and two with cutaneous melanoma. Of the approximately 50 dose-escalation patients, hepatocellular carcinoma was present in around 19, melanoma in about 15, renal cell carcinoma in 9 and head and neck cancer in 9. Peripheral TCRbeta sequencing was intended to test whether TCR sequence diversity was altered and clonal T-cell expansion was caused by ivuxolimab. The paper describes the monotherapy dose-escalation part (N ≈ 50 patients) of the phase I trial of ivuxolimab. Intravenous ivuxolimab was administered to patients every 2 weeks at six dose levels: 0.01, 0.1, 0.3, 1.5, 3 and 10 mg/kg.

The germline V gene yields SGHAT for CDR1 and FQNNGV for CDR2. The CDR3 holds 14 amino acids from the cysteine to the phenylalanine. Only the CDR3 region is kept as DNA, spanning 42 bases read in frame from base 1. Clipping removes 5 bases from V and 4 bases from J, with 6 as the unmatched junction base count. To sequence the TCRbeta CDR3 region, genomic DNA was isolated from the sorted cells. The immunoSEQ Assay was used to sequence the TCRbeta CDR3 regions. Held by TCRdb, this immuneACCESS table contains in-frame sequences only and omits some clones. Under half of the omission traces to an unresolved V gene where checked; the cause of the rest is unknown. This sample lists some 16,000 clones; roughly 86% were detected once. The top ten hold 2% to 2.5% of the sample. Patients with autoimmune disease history or receiving systemic immunosuppression were excluded from the trial. Peripheral blood for TCR sequencing was collected from all dose cohorts at baseline, on cycle 4 day 1, and on cycle 7 day 1. Samples were obtained from an open-label, multicenter, first-in-human phase I dose-escalation trial of ivuxolimab. Adults with locally advanced or metastatic melanoma, renal cell carcinoma, hepatocellular carcinoma or head and neck squamous cell carcinoma were enrolled in the trial. CD4+ and CD8+ T cells were sorted separately from peripheral blood before TCR sequencing.

Results and caveats for the whole study, not just this receptor: After ivuxolimab, expanded clones were on average more numerous among CD8+ T cells than among CD4+ T cells. Antigen specificity was not determined for the clonally expanded peripheral T cells. In the 0.1-3.0 mg/kg groups, partial responders were among the patients with the lowest normalized peripheral clonal expansion, particularly in CD8+ T cells. At doses of 0.1 to 3.0 mg/kg, clonal expansion of both CD4+ and CD8+ T cells in blood was seen between baseline and week 6. Low levels of normalized T-cell clonal expansion were also seen in some patients who did not respond.

The source of this sequence is an adult with an advanced solid tumor such as melanoma, head and neck, liver or kidney cancer. Sample: CD4+ or CD8+ T cells sorted from blood, taken in a trial of the OX40 agonist ivuxolimab. The sequence joins TRBV11-2 to TRBJ1-2; 8 bases in the junction line up with TRBD1. The nucleotide sequence is TGTGCCAGCAGCGCCGGACAGGGTACCTATGGCTACACCTTC. Translated, this gives CASSAGQGTYGYTF.